The clone carrying this T cell receptor beta chain was recorded a few times. Its specificity is not known. The assay was carried out at the deep level. The authors split each subset's genomic DNA evenly across several immunoSEQ plates. Sequenced by immunoSEQ multiplex PCR; TCRdb stores in-frame clones only, minus some. This table has approximately 640,000 clones, less than 95% appearing once. This sample stems from a study of shared clonotypes between healthy human individuals. Study at large: Serving as donors were a couple of women and three men, whose ages spanned 18 to 49.

From germline, CDR1 is SGDLS and CDR2 YYNGEE. V dropped 0 bases and J dropped 5 bases, with 17 bases sitting between them. The CDR3 has 17 residues. Regarding the study as a whole: A few donors showed sharing of 4.5% to 6% of naive CD4 clonotypes.

The sequencing input was memory CD8+ T cells from PBMCs. Subset indicated: CD45RO+ cells pooled with CCR7-negative TemRA cells. This sequence originates from a man in his late teens or twenties in good health. Some clones in this sample may be carry-over from other donors' samples. This chain links TRBV9 with TRBJ2-2, with D tentatively TRBD1 or TRBD2 (5 bases each). The CDR3 coding sequence is TGTGCCAGCAGCGTAGGTCTAAACGGGTGGGGGACCGGGGAGCTGTTTTTT. Translating it yields CASSVGLNGWGTGELFF.